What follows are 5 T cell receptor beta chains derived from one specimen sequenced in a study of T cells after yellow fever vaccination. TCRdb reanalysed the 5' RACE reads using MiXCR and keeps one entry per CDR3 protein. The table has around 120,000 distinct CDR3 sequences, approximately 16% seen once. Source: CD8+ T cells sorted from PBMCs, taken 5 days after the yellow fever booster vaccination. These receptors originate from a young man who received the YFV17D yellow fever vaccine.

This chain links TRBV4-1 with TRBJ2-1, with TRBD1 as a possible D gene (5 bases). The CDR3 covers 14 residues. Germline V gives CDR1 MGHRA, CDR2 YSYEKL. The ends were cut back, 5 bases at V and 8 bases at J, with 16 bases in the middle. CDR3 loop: CASSVSGRWDEQFF. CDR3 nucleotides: TGCGCCAGCAGCGTTTCAGGGCGGTGGGATGAGCAGTTCTTC.

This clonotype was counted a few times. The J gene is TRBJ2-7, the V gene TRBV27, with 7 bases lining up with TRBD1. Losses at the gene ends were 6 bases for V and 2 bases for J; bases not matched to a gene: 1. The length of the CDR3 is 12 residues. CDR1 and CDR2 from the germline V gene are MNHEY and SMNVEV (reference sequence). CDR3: CASRTGAYEQYF. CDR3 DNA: TGTGCCAGCAGAACAGGGGCCTACGAGCAGTACTTC.

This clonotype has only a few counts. The CDR3 is CSARAGRQFF. CDR3 nucleotide sequence: TGCAGTGCTAGAGCGGGGAGGCAGTTCTTC. The chain employs TRBV20-1 and TRBJ2-1; D is perhaps TRBD2 (5 bases). CDR3 length: 10 amino acids. In germline, CDR1 is DFQATT, CDR2 SNEGSKA (reference sequence). V shed 1 base and J shed 12 bases, with 7 bases lying between them.

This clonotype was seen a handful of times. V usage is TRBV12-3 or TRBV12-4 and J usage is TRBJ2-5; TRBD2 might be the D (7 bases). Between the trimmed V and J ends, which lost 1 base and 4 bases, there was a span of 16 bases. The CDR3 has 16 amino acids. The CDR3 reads CASSLGGGLVRETQYF. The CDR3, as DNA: TGTGCCAGCAGTTTAGGGGGGGGGCTAGTCCGAGAGACCCAGTACTTC.

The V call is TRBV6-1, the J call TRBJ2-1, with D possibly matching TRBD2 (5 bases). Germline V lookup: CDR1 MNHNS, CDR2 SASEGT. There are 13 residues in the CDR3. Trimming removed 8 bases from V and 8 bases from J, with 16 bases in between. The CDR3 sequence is CASSNGEFHEQFF. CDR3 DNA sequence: TGTGCCAGCTCAAACGGGGAGTTCCATGAGCAGTTCTTC.